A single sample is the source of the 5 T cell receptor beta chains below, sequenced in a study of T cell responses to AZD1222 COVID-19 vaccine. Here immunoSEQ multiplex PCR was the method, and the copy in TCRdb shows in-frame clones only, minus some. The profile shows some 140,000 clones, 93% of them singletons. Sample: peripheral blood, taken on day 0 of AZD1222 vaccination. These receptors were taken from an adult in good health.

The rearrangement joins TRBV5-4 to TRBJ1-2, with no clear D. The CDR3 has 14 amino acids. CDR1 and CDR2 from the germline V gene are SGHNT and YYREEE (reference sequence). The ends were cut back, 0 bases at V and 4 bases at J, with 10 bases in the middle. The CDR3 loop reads CASSLGRASYGYTF. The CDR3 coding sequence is TGTGCCAGCAGCTTGGGCAGAGCGTCCTATGGCTACACCTTC.

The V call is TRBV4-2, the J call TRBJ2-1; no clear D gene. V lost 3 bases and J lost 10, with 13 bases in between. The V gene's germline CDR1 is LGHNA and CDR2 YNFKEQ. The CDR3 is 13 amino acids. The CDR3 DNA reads TGTGCCAGCAGCCACTCCCCTGGTAGGGAGCAGTTCTTC. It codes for CASSHSPGREQFF.

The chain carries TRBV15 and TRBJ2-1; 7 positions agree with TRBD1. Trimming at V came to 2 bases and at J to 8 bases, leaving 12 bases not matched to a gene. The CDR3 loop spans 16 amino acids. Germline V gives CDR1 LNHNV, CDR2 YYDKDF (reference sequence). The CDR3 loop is CATSRTRQGKFDEQFF. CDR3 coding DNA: TGTGCCACCAGCAGAACCCGACAGGGAAAGTTCGATGAGCAGTTCTTC.

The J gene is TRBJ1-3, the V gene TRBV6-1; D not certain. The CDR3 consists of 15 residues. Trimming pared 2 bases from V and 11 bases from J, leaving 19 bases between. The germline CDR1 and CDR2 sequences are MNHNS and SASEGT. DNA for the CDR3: TGTGCCAGCAGTGAAAGGATGGACCAAACGGCCGCCATATATTTT. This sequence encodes CASSERMDQTAAIYF.

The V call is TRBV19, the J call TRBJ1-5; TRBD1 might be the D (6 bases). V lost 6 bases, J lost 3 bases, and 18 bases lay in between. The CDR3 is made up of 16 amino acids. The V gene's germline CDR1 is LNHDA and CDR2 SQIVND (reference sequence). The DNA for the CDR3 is TGTGCCAGTAGGAGTTGGAAACAGGGCACCAATCAGCCCCAGCATTTT. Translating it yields CASRSWKQGTNQPQHF. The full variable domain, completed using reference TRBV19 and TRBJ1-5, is DGGITQSPKYLFRKEGQNVTLSCEQNLNHDAMYWYRQDPGQGLRLIYYSQIVNDFQKGDIAEGYSVSREKKESFPLTVTSAQKNPTAFYLCASRSWKQGTNQPQHFGDGTRLSIL.